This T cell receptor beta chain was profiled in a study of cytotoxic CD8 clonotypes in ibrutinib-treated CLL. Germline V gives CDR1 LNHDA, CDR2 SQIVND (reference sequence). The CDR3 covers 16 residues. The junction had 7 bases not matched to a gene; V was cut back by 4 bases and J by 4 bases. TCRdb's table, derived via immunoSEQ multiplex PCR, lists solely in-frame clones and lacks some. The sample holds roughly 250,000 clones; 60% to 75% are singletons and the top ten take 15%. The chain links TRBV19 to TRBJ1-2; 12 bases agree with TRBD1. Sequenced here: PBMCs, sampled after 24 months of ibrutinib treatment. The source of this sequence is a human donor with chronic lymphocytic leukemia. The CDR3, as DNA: TGTGCCAGTAGTAGAACCGGGACAGGGGGCGTCTATGGCTACACCTTC. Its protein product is CASSRTGTGGVYGYTF.